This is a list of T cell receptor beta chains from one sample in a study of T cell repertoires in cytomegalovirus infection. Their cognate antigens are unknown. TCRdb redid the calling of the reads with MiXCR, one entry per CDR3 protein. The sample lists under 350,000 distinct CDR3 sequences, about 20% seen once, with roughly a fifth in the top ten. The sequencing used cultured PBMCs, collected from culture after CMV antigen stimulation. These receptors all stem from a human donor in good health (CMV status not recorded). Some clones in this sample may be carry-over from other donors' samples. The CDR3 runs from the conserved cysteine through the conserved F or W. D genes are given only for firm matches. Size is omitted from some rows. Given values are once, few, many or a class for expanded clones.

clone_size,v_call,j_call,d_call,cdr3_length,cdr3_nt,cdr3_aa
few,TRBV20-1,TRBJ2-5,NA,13,TGCAGTGCTCAACTAGATGCCGGAGAGACCCAGTACTTC,CSAQLDAGETQYF
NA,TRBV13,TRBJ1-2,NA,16,TGTGCCAGCAGCTTAGGCCCCCTTGGACAGTACAAGGGCTACACCTTC,CASSLGPLGQYKGYTF
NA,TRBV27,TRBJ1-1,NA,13,TGTGCCGTAATGGGAGGGGAGAACACTGAAGCTTTCTTT,CAVMGGENTEAFF
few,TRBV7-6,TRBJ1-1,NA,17,TGTGCCAGCAGCGTCCAGCGGGATCTAACTTCGAACACTGAAGCTTTCTTT,CASSVQRDLTSNTEAFF
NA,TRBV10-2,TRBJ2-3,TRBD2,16,TGCGCCAGCAGTGAAGGACTAGCGGGAGCGACAGATACGCAGTATTTT,CASSEGLAGATDTQYF
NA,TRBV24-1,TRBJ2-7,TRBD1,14,TGTGCCACCAGTGATCCCGGACAGGGAGACGAGCAGTACTTC,CATSDPGQGDEQYF
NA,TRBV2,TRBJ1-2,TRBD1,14,TGTGCCAGCAGTGTATCCGGGACAGACTATGGCTACACCTTC,CASSVSGTDYGYTF
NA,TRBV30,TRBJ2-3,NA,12,TGTGCCTGGAGCCGGGCGACAGATACGCAGTATTTT,CAWSRATDTQYF
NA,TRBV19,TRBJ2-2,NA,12,TGTGCCAGTAACAGGGTCTCTGGGGAGCTGTTTTTT,CASNRVSGELFF
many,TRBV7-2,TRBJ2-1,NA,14,TGTGCCAGCAGCTTAGCTCCAGCGAAGAATGAGCAGTTCTTC,CASSLAPAKNEQFF
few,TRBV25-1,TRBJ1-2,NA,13,TGTGCCAGCAGTGATGAAGTCTTTGGGGGCTACACCTTC,CASSDEVFGGYTF
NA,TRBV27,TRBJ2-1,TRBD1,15,TGTGCCAGCAGTTCGGGACAGGGTTGGTACAATGAGCAGTTCTTC,CASSSGQGWYNEQFF
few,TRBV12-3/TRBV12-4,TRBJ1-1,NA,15,TGTGCCAGCAGCGCCCTCGGGCAGTTAAACACTGAAGCTTTCTTT,CASSALGQLNTEAFF
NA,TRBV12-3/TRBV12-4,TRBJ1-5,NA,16,TGTGCCAGCAGTTTAGTCATAGGGCCAAAAGATCAGCCCCAGCATTTT,CASSLVIGPKDQPQHF
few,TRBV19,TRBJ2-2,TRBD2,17,TGTGCCAGTACCAGACTAGCGGGGACCCTGAACACCGGGGAGCTGTTTTTT,CASTRLAGTLNTGELFF
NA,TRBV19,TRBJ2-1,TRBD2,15,TGTGCCAGTAGTATAGGGACTAGCGGATACAATGAGCAGTTCTTC,CASSIGTSGYNEQFF
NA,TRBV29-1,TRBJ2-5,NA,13,TGCAGCGTTGTTCCCCGGGTCGGCGAGACCCAGTACTTC,CSVVPRVGETQYF
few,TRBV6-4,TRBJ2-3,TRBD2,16,TGTGCCAGCAGTGACTCTGCGGGGGGATCCACAGATACGCAGTATTTT,CASSDSAGGSTDTQYF
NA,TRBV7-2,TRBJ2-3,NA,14,TGTGCCAGCAGCGCGGGACTCCTCACAGATACGCAGTATTTT,CASSAGLLTDTQYF
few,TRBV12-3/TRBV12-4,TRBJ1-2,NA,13,TGTGCCAGCAGTTCCCGGGCCTTTCGGGGCTACACCTTC,CASSSRAFRGYTF
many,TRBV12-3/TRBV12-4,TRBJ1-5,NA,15,TGTGCCAGCAGTTGGTCGGGGGGCAGCAATCAGCCCCAGCATTTT,CASSWSGGSNQPQHF
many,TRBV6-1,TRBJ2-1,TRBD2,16,TGTGCCAGCAGCCCCACCGGACTAGCGGCCTACAATGAGCAGTTCTTC,CASSPTGLAAYNEQFF
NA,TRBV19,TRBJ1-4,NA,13,TGTGCCAGTTGGAACAGATTGAATGAAAAACTGTTTTTT,CASWNRLNEKLFF
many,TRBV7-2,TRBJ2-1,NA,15,TGTGCCAGCAGCTTAGCGGGGGCTTCCTACAATGAGCAGTTCTTC,CASSLAGASYNEQFF
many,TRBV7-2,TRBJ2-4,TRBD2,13,TGTGCCAGCAGCTTTCGGGAGGGGGACATTCAGTACTTC,CASSFREGDIQYF
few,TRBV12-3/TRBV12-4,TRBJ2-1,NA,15,TGTGCCAGCAGTTTTAGATTTAACTCCTACAATGAGCAGTTCTTC,CASSFRFNSYNEQFF
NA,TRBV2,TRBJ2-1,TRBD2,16,TGTGCCAGCAGTCCACCGGGACTAGCGGGACGGGGGGAGCAGTTCTTC,CASSPPGLAGRGEQFF
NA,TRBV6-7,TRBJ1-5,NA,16,TGTGCCAGCAGACTTCCCCAGCAGGGGAAAAATCAGCCCCAGCATTTT,CASRLPQQGKNQPQHF
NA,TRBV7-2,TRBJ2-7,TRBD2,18,TGTGCCAGCAGCTTAGAGGGACTAGCGGGGCGCCCCTCCTACGAGCAGTACTTC,CASSLEGLAGRPSYEQYF
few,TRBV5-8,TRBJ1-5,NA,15,TGTGCCAGCAGCTTTTATGGATTGGGCAATCAGCCCCAGCATTTT,CASSFYGLGNQPQHF
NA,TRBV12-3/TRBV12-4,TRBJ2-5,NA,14,TGTGCCAGCAGTCCAACTGTAGGGGACGAGACCCAGTACTTC,CASSPTVGDETQYF
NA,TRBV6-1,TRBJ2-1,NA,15,TGTGCCAGCAGTCCTCAGGTATTAGCTTCCAATGAGCAGTTCTTC,CASSPQVLASNEQFF
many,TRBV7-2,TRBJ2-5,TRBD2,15,TGTGCCAGCAGCTCGATCTCGGCTAGCGGGGAGACCCAGTACTTC,CASSSISASGETQYF
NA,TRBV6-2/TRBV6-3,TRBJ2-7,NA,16,TGTGCCAGCAACTCTCTCCGGGCCGCAGCCTCCTACGAGCAGTACTTC,CASNSLRAAASYEQYF
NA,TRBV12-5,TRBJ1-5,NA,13,TGTGCTAGTGGGGGAGACATCGATCAGCCCCAGCATTTT,CASGGDIDQPQHF
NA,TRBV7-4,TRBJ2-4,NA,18,TGTGCCAGCAGCTCCAACGGGGGAGGGGGCAGCCCCAAAAACATTCAGTACTTC,CASSSNGGGGSPKNIQYF
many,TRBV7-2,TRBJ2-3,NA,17,TGTGCCAGCAGCGCCCACCCTTCGATTCTAGGCACAGATACGCAGTATTTT,CASSAHPSILGTDTQYF
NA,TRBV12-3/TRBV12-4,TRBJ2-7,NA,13,TGTGCCAGCAGTTCCGGCGACCTCTACGAGCAGTACTTC,CASSSGDLYEQYF
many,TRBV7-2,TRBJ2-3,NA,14,TGTGCCAGCAGCTTAGCGGGAGCCACAGATACGCAGTATTTT,CASSLAGATDTQYF
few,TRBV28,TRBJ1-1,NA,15,TGTGCCAGCAGAACTCCGGGACGGCCCAACACTGAAGCTTTCTTT,CASRTPGRPNTEAFF
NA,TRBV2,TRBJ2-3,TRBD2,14,TGTGCCAGCAAGACTAGCGGGGACACAGATACGCAGTATTTT,CASKTSGDTDTQYF
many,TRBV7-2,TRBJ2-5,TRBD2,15,TGTGCCAGCAGCATTCGGGCGGGAGACCGAGAGACCCAGTACTTC,CASSIRAGDRETQYF
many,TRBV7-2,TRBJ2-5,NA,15,TGTGCCAGCAGCCGAGCCGGCGGGGTCCAAGAGACCCAGTACTTC,CASSRAGGVQETQYF
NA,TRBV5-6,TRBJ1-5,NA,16,TGTGCCAGCAGCTTGAGGCTCGCGTTCGAAAATCAGCCCCAGCATTTT,CASSLRLAFENQPQHF